The present T cell receptor beta chain was sequenced within a study of identical twins. Study-level findings and limits: Models underestimated out-of-frame TCR alpha sharing in monozygotic twins. Abundant cord blood beta clonotypes carried fewer insertions; memory repertoires showed none.

This clonotype was seen only a few times. Its matching antigen is unknown. Germline and junction disagree at one end, which may indicate a read error. Template switching, a step in the protocol, added a universal primer site, and cDNA carried unique molecular identifiers. TCRdb re-called the 5' RACE reads through MiXCR, storing one row per CDR3 protein. The sample includes about 220,000 distinct CDR3 sequences, 6% to 8% of them seen just once. Germline-derived CDR1 and CDR2 are SNHLY and FYNNEI. The CDR3 runs to 16 residues. The data were also submitted as part of a second study, on yellow fever vaccine responses in identical twins.

Sequenced: CD8+ T cells sorted from blood. The clonotype originates from a woman under 30 in good health. The V and J genes are TRBV2 and TRBJ2-7, with D possibly matching TRBD1 (6 bases). CDR3 bases: TGTGCCAGCAGGGAAGCCCAGGGGTTTATGTCCTACGAGCAGTACTTC. Amino acids: CASREAQGFMSYEQYF.